The source of this T cell receptor (beta chain) is a study of T cell clonotyping in hematopoietic cell transplantation. Assay: immunoSEQ multiplex PCR; the TCRdb copy retains only in-frame clones and omits some. This sample has approximately 70,000 clones, with around 94% found just once. CDR1 is MDHEN, CDR2 SYDVKM, per germline. J gave up 0 bases and V 5 bases, and 7 bases lay outside the gene matches. This CDR3 spans 16 amino acids. Notes on the study in general: Few recipient clonotypes overlapped donors; over 97% were de novo at given depth. Without cell sorting, CD4 versus CD8 contributions remain unresolved. Graft donor and pretransplant recipient Inverse Simpson Index values predicted broader posttransplant TCR diversity. After transplant, recipient diversity fell while pathologically expanded clonotypes grew through day 180.

Points on this clone: What it recognizes is unknown.

This sequence was found in a man aged 50 to 59 in good health. Some clones in this sample may be carry-over from other donors' samples. What was sequenced was peripheral blood mononuclear cells. The rearrangement joins TRBV28 to TRBJ2-3; 8 positions agree with TRBD2. The CDR3 DNA reads TGTGCCAGCAGTCACGGACTAGCCGGTAGCACAGATACGCAGTATTTT. Residues: CASSHGLAGSTDTQYF.